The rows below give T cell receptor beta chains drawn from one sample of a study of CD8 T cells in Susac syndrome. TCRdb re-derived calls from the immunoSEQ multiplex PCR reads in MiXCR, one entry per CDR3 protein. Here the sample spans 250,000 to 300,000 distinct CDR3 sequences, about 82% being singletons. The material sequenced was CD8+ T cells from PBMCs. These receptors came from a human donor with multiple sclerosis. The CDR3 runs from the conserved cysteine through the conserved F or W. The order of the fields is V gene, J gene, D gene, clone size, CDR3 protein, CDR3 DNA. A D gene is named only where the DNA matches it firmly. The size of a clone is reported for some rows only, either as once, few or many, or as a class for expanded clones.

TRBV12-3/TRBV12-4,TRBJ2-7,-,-,CAITPGGANPGYEQYF,TGTGCCATCACCCCGGGGGGCGCGAACCCCGGGTACGAGCAGTACTTC
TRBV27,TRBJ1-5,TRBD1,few,CASSPGDRGNNQPQHF,TGTGCCAGCAGTCCCGGGGACAGGGGCAACAATCAGCCCCAGCATTTT
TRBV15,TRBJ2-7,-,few,CATSSNYEQYF,TGTGCCACCAGCAGTAACTACGAGCAGTACTTC
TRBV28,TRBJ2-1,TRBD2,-,CASSGTSNGYNEQLF,TGTGCCAGCAGCGGGACTAGCAACGGGTACAATGAGCAGCTCTTC
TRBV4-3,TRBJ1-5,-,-,CASSQDRWAYRQPQHF,TGCGCCAGCAGCCAAGATCGGTGGGCCTACCGACAGCCCCAGCATTTT
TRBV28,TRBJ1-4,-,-,CASSNRLDEKLFF,TGTGCCAGCAGTAACAGGTTAGACGAAAAACTGTTTTTT
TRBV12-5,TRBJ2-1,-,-,CASGLWDEQFF,TGTGCTAGTGGTTTGTGGGATGAGCAGTTCTTC
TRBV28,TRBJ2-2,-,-,CASSGWRVTGELFF,TGTGCCAGCAGCGGATGGAGGGTGACCGGGGAGCTGTTTTTT
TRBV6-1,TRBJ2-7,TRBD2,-,CASSSLAGVSYEQYF,TGTGCCAGCTCGTCACTAGCGGGAGTCTCCTACGAGCAGTACTTC
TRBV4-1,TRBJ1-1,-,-,CASSQEPGVTEAFF,TGCGCCAGCAGCCAAGAGCCCGGGGTCACTGAAGCTTTCTTT
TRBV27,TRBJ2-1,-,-,CASSPFRALYNEQFF,TGTGCCAGCAGCCCCTTCCGGGCCTTATACAATGAGCAGTTCTTC
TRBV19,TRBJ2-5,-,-,CASSIGSLGETQYF,TGTGCCAGTAGTATAGGAAGCCTCGGGGAGACCCAGTACTTC
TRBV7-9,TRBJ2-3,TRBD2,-,CASRESGGADTQYF,TGTGCCAGCCGGGAGTCGGGAGGGGCGGATACGCAGTATTTT
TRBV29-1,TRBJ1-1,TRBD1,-,CSVEAEGANTEAFF,TGCAGCGTTGAAGCCGAGGGGGCGAACACTGAAGCTTTCTTT
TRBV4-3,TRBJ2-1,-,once,CASSQEVERHAYNEQFF,TGCGCCAGCAGCCAAGAGGTAGAGCGGCATGCCTACAATGAGCAGTTCTTC
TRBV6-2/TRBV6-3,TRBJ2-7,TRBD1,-,CASSHRGAWEQYF,TGTGCCAGCAGTCACAGGGGGGCCTGGGAGCAGTACTTC
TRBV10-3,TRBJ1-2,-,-,CAIRPAGGSEMNYGYTF,TGTGCCATCAGACCCGCGGGCGGATCGGAGATGAACTATGGCTACACCTTC
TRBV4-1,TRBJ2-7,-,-,CASSLGPYNIYEQYF,TGCGCCAGCAGCCTCGGGCCTTATAATATCTACGAGCAGTACTTC
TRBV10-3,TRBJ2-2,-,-,CATQTHTQTSTGELFF,TGTGCCACCCAAACCCATACTCAGACTTCCACCGGGGAGCTGTTTTTT
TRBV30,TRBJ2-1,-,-,CAWSAGFYNEQFF,TGTGCCTGGAGTGCTGGATTCTACAATGAGCAGTTCTTC
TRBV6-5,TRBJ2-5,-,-,CASSYLQGQETQYF,TGTGCCAGCAGTTACCTACAGGGACAAGAGACCCAGTACTTC
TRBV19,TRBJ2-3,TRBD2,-,CASSQRLAGSSSTDTQYF,TGTGCCAGTAGCCAACGACTAGCGGGATCCTCTAGCACAGATACGCAGTATTTT
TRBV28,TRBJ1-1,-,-,CASRLGGGRAFF,TGTGCCAGCAGGCTCGGAGGGGGTAGGGCTTTCTTT
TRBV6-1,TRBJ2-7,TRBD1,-,CASSAFQGATSSYEQYF,TGTGCCAGCAGCGCCTTTCAGGGGGCCACCTCCTCCTACGAGCAGTACTTC
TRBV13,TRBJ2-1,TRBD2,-,CASSFGLAGGSIYNEQFF,TGTGCCAGCAGCTTTGGACTAGCGGGAGGGTCCATTTACAATGAGCAGTTCTTC
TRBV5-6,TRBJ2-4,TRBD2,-,CASSFYGRGNIQYF,TGTGCCAGCAGCTTTTACGGGAGGGGAAACATTCAGTACTTC
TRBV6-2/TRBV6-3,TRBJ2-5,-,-,CASSLTWERTQYF,TGTGCCAGCAGTTTAACATGGGAAAGGACCCAGTACTTC
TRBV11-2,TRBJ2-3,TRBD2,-,CASSWPASGESTDTQYF,TGTGCCAGCAGCTGGCCTGCTAGCGGAGAAAGCACAGATACGCAGTATTTT
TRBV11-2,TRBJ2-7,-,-,CASSSGPNYEQYF,TGTGCCAGCAGCTCGGGACCAAACTACGAGCAGTACTTC
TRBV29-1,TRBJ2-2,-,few,CSVVKRTKSTGELFF,TGCAGCGTTGTGAAAAGGACCAAGAGCACCGGGGAGCTGTTTTTT
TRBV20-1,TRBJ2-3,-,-,CSASPQFSTDTQYF,TGCAGTGCTAGCCCCCAGTTTAGCACAGATACGCAGTATTTT
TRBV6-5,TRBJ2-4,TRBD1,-,CASSYGARQGIAKNIQYF,TGTGCCAGCAGTTACGGCGCTCGACAGGGGATAGCCAAAAACATTCAGTACTTC
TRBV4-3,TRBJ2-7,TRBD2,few,CASSQDFSGSSYEQYF,TGCGCCAGCAGCCAAGACTTCAGCGGGAGCTCCTACGAGCAGTACTTC
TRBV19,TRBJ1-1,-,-,CASTLHENTEAFF,TGTGCCAGTACCCTTCATGAGAACACTGAAGCTTTCTTT
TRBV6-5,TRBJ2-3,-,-,CASSYHSPRTASTDTQYF,TGTGCCAGCAGTTACCACTCCCCCCGAACAGCTAGCACAGATACGCAGTATTTT
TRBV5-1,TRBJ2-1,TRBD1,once,CASSSGTDYYNEQFF,TGCGCCAGCAGCTCCGGGACAGATTATTACAATGAGCAGTTCTTC
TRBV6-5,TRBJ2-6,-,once,CASSLLISGANVLTF,TGTGCCAGCAGCCTATTGATCTCTGGGGCCAACGTCCTGACTTTC
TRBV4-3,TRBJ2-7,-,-,CASSPSHSLVSYEQYF,TGCGCCAGCAGCCCCTCTCACAGCCTAGTCTCCTACGAGCAGTACTTC
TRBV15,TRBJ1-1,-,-,CATSRDRRGGTKAFF,TGTGCCACCAGCAGAGATAGGAGAGGAGGGACCAAAGCTTTCTTT
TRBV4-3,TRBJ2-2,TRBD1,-,CASSQPQGLSNTGELFF,TGCGCCAGCAGCCAACCACAGGGGCTTTCGAACACCGGGGAGCTGTTTTTT
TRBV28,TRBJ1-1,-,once,CASSFGKTEAFF,TGTGCCAGCAGTTTCGGGAAGACTGAAGCTTTCTTT
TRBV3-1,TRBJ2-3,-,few,CASSQGGNDEYF,TGTGCCAGCAGCCAAGGCGGAAATGATGAGTATTTT
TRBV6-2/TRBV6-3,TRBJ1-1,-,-,CASEALNTEAFF,TGTGCCAGCGAGGCCCTGAACACTGAAGCTTTCTTT
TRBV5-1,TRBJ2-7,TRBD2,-,CASSGGLAGGPHEQYF,TGCGCCAGCAGCGGGGGACTAGCGGGAGGGCCCCACGAGCAGTACTTC
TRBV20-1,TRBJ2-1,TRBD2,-,CSARDSGELVNEQFF,TGCAGTGCTAGAGATAGCGGGGAGTTGGTTAATGAGCAGTTCTTC
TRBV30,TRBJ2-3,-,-,CAWKAGGTTDTQYF,TGTGCCTGGAAGGCGGGTGGGACCACAGATACGCAGTATTTT
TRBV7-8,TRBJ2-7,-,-,CASSPEASNSYEQYF,TGTGCCAGCAGCCCGGAGGCTAGCAACAGCTACGAGCAGTACTTC
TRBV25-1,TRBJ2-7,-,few,CASSRNLGESYEQYF,TGTGCCAGCAGTAGGAATTTGGGGGAATCCTACGAGCAGTACTTC
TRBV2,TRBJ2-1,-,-,CASSDGTLYNEQFF,TGTGCCAGCAGTGACGGGACGTTGTACAATGAGCAGTTCTTC
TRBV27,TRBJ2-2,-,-,CASSLSGAGRELFF,TGTGCCAGCAGTTTATCGGGGGCTGGGCGGGAGCTGTTTTTT
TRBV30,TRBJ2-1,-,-,CAWGQGNEQFF,TGTGCCTGGGGCCAGGGGAATGAGCAGTTCTTC
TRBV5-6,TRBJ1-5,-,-,CASSFGPVDGWSQPQHF,TGTGCCAGCAGCTTTGGCCCGGTGGACGGTTGGAGTCAGCCCCAGCATTTT
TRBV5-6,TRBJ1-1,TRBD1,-,CASSLNPTGQLTEAFF,TGTGCCAGCAGCCTAAACCCGACAGGGCAGCTCACTGAAGCTTTCTTT